The rows below give T cell receptor beta chains drawn from one sample of a study of blood T cell repertoires in COVID-19. The method was immunoSEQ multiplex PCR; TCRdb's version includes in-frame clones alone and lacks a portion of them. The data hold about 42,000 clones, with approximately 86% observed a single time. The sequenced sample was peripheral blood. The receptors shown here come from a man in his sixties or seventies with acute or convalescent COVID-19. Both conserved end residues are trimmed from each CDR3. Each record gives: V gene, J gene, CDR3 length, CDR3 protein.

>TRBV7-2|TRBJ1-5|13
ASTEYGGSIQPQH
>TRBV6-2/TRBV6-3|TRBJ2-7|13
ASSSPGQGSNEQY
>TRBV7-2|TRBJ1-2|12
ASSAQGALGGYT
>TRBV28|TRBJ1-5|14
ASRSFMEGGYQPQH
>TRBV7-9|TRBJ1-5|13
ASSSASGKSQPQH
>TRBV20-1|TRBJ1-1|9
SAQIHTEAF
>TRBV6-5|TRBJ1-1|12
ASSKSTGDTEAF
>TRBV6-5|TRBJ1-5|11
ASSYQSNQPQH
>TRBV5-4|TRBJ2-7|12
ASSFGTSGYEQY
>TRBV19|TRBJ1-6|10
ASSWRNSPLH
>TRBV5-1|TRBJ2-3|13
ASSLTSGRTDTQY
>TRBV14|TRBJ2-2|12
ASSQTRNTGELF
>TRBV19|TRBJ1-5|11
ASKVRSNQPQH
>TRBV5-6|TRBJ2-2|15
ASSTFAGGPDTGELF
>TRBV7-6|TRBJ1-2|13
ASSQHGQGNYGYT
>TRBV24-1|TRBJ1-5|9
ATLSPQPQH
>TRBV7-9|TRBJ1-5|10
ASGRDGQPQH
>TRBV2|TRBJ1-2|10
ASSETVGGYT
>TRBV2|TRBJ1-6|14
ASRGGASSYNSPLH
>TRBV4-2|TRBJ1-5|12
ASSPGTGLQPQH
>TRBV7-3|TRBJ2-7|14
ASSFVTSGDSYEQY
>TRBV7-2|TRBJ2-3|16
ASSLAGTSGPGRDTQY
>TRBV6-5|TRBJ1-2|12
ASTLLTGETGYT
>TRBV29-1|TRBJ1-3|11
SVDGRAGNTIY
>TRBV5-4|TRBJ1-4|13
ASSEPGRSNEKLF
>TRBV18|TRBJ2-3|12
ASSPPTDTDTQY
>TRBV5-1|TRBJ2-1|14
ASSRSGQGDSNEQF
>TRBV7-6|TRBJ1-2|10
ASSRTGTGYT
>TRBV28|TRBJ1-6|13
ASRPDTGFGSPLH
>TRBV10-3|TRBJ1-2|10
ASRGGDYGYT